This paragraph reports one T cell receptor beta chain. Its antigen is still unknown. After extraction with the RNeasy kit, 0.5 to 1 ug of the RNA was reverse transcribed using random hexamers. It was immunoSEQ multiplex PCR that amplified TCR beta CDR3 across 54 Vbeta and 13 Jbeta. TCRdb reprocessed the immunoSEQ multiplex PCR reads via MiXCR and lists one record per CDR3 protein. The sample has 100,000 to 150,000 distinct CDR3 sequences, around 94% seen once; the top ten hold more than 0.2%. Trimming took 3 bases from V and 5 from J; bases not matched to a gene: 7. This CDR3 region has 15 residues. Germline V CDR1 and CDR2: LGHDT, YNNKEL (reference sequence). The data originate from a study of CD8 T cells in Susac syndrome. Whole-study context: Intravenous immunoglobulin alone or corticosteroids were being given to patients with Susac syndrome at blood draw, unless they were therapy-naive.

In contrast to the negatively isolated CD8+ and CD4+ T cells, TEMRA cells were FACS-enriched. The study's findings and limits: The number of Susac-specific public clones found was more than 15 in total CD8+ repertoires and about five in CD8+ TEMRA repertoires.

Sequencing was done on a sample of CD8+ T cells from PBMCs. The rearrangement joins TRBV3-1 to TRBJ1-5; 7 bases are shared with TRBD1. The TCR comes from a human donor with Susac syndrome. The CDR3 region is CASSQDPGTDQPQHF. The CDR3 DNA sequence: TGTGCCAGCAGCCAGGACCCAGGGACAGATCAGCCCCAGCATTTT.